This T cell receptor (beta chain) was captured in a study of blood T cell repertoires in COVID-19. Study-level background: Samples of COVID-19 (acute and convalescent) were obtained from the United States, Italy and Spain. Nucleic acid was either cDNA or gDNA, and it came from T cells, B-cell-depleted T cells, or PBMCs.

The CDR3 is 16 amino acids. Germline V gives CDR1 SGHRS, CDR2 YFSETQ. The V segment lost 4 bases and the J segment 0 bases; nucleotides outside the gene matches: 7. As originally analysed: Amplification of reference gene primers provided the estimated nucleated cell counts. Some clones are missing from TCRdb's copy, which holds only in-frame ones; the method was immunoSEQ multiplex PCR. The DNA gave D and trimming, while V, J and clone size come from that table. This table holds 250,000 to 300,000 clones, 87% found once. The sequencing input was peripheral blood. The chain employs TRBV5-1 and TRBJ2-5; 9 bases line up with TRBD1. This clonotype was sampled from a woman between 45 and 65 years old who had recovered from COVID-19. The CDR3 DNA reads as TGCGCCAGCAGCACGGCGACAGGGGGGTACCAAGAGACCCAGTACTTC. It specifies CASSTATGGYQETQYF.